Here is one T cell receptor (beta chain) with its context. Starting 14 to 28 days after autologous transplant, ipilimumab 1 mg/kg was given. This entry is derived from a study of ipilimumab plus nivolumab after autologous stem cell transplantation. TCRdb's table, derived via immunoSEQ multiplex PCR, lists solely in-frame clones and lacks some. The table lists tens of thousands of clones, roughly 88% of them singletons, with about 0.88% in the top ten. The CDR3 has 14 amino acids. Germline V gene sequence: CDR1 SGHNT, CDR2 YENEEA. V was clipped by 5 bases and J by 3 bases, with 10 bases between them. This material consisted of PBMCs, taken in a trial of ipilimumab plus nivolumab as post-transplant consolidation. The receptor comes from a male donor with multiple myeloma. V is TRBV11-3 and J is TRBJ2-2; TRBD1 is a possible D gene (5 bases). The CDR3 bases are TGTGCCAGCAGCCCAAGACAGTACACCGGGGAGCTGTTTTTT. Translating gives CASSPRQYTGELFF.